These T cell receptor beta chains were read from a single sample in a study of T cell responses to AZD1222 COVID-19 vaccine. The assay was immunoSEQ multiplex PCR, and TCRdb's table has in-frame clones only and misses some. The sample contains approximately 76,000 clones, roughly 88% of which appear only once. The material sequenced was peripheral blood, taken on day 0 of AZD1222 vaccination. These receptors were collected from an adult in good health. The CDR3 runs from the conserved cysteine through the conserved F or W. D genes are given only for firm matches. The listing skips clone size in some rows; elsewhere it reads once, few, many or a size class.

d_gene	abundance	v_gene	j_gene	CDR3aa	CDR3nt
TRBD1	NA	TRBV28	TRBJ1-2	CASSRRQGFGYTF	TGTGCCAGCAGTCGTCGACAGGGGTTTGGCTACACCTTC
NA	NA	TRBV27	TRBJ2-1	CASNQGGPEQFF	TGTGCCAGCAATCAGGGGGGGCCTGAGCAGTTCTTC
NA	NA	TRBV29-1	TRBJ2-2	CSVRREDTGELFF	TGCAGCGTTCGGAGAGAGGACACCGGGGAGCTGTTTTTT
TRBD1	NA	TRBV28	TRBJ2-7	CASSPGQGSHEQYF	TGTGCCAGCAGCCCGGGACAGGGAAGCCACGAGCAGTACTTC
TRBD1	NA	TRBV19	TRBJ2-7	CASSSRGDSLYEQYF	TGTGCCAGTAGTAGCCGTGGGGACAGCCTCTACGAGCAGTACTTC
NA	once	TRBV6-5	TRBJ2-2	CASFRSSNTGELFF	TGTGCCAGTTTCAGGAGTTCGAACACCGGGGAGCTGTTTTTT
TRBD1	NA	TRBV25-1	TRBJ2-2	CASRNQGATGELFF	TGTGCCAGCAGGAATCAGGGGGCCACCGGGGAGCTGTTTTTT
TRBD1	NA	TRBV29-1	TRBJ2-3	CSVHWGQGVNTQYF	TGCAGCGTCCACTGGGGACAGGGGGTAAATACGCAGTATTTT
NA	NA	TRBV4-1	TRBJ2-2	CASSQASVGELFF	TGCGCCAGCAGCCAGGCTAGCGTCGGGGAGCTGTTTTTT
NA	NA	TRBV28	TRBJ1-5	CASSLYSGTSNQPQHF	TGTGCCAGCAGCCTCTATTCGGGGACTAGCAATCAGCCCCAGCATTTT
NA	NA	TRBV19	TRBJ1-4	CASSPAATNEKLFF	TGTGCCAGTAGTCCCGCCGCCACTAATGAAAAACTGTTTTTT
NA	NA	TRBV29-1	TRBJ2-2	CSVEAQLTGELFF	TGCAGCGTTGAAGCTCAGCTCACCGGGGAGCTGTTTTTT
NA	NA	TRBV30	TRBJ1-5	CAWSVQGYNQPQHF	TGTGCCTGGAGTGTACAGGGATACAATCAGCCCCAGCATTTT
TRBD2	NA	TRBV19	TRBJ2-1	CASSTQTSGRVSYNEQFF	TGTGCCAGTAGTACACAGACTAGCGGGAGGGTATCCTACAATGAGCAGTTCTTC
TRBD2	NA	TRBV5-1	TRBJ2-7	CASSFQREGDEQYF	TGCGCCAGCAGCTTCCAGCGGGAGGGCGACGAGCAGTACTTC
NA	NA	TRBV3-1/TRBV3-2	TRBJ2-1	CASTPGPPPNEQFF	TGTGCCAGCACCCCGGGTCCCCCTCCGAATGAGCAGTTCTTC
NA	once	TRBV5-8	TRBJ2-3	CASSIDGAGTDTQYF	TGTGCCAGCAGCATCGACGGGGCCGGCACAGATACGCAGTATTTT
NA	NA	TRBV7-2	TRBJ2-5	CASSLVPTGGQETQYF	TGTGCCAGCAGCTTAGTGCCGACCGGGGGCCAAGAGACCCAGTACTTC
TRBD2	NA	TRBV10-2	TRBJ2-7	CASSEQGRLAGAGSYEQYF	TGCGCCAGCAGTGAACAGGGGCGACTAGCGGGCGCCGGTTCCTACGAGCAGTACTTC
NA	NA	TRBV25-1	TRBJ1-1	CASSEFGVGGTEAFF	TGTGCCAGCAGTGAATTCGGGGTCGGGGGGACTGAAGCTTTCTTT
NA	once	TRBV5-5	TRBJ2-2	CASSPRGANTGELFF	TGTGCCAGCAGTCCGAGGGGTGCGAACACCGGGGAGCTGTTTTTT
TRBD1	NA	TRBV5-1	TRBJ2-5	CASSTGQGRVETQYF	TGCGCCAGCAGCACAGGACAGGGGCGTGTAGAGACCCAGTACTTC
NA	NA	TRBV7-3	TRBJ2-1	CASSENHVGKQFF	TGTGCCAGCAGCGAAAATCATGTGGGGAAGCAGTTCTTC
NA	NA	TRBV28	TRBJ1-3	CASSLTWTVSGNTIYF	TGTGCCAGCAGTTTAACTTGGACAGTCTCTGGAAACACCATATATTTT
NA	NA	TRBV24-1	TRBJ2-7	CATSDSLSYEQYF	TGTGCCACCAGTGATTCCCTCTCCTACGAGCAGTACTTC
NA	NA	TRBV29-1	TRBJ1-2	CSVRGNGGYTF	TGCAGCGTTCGGGGGAACGGTGGCTACACCTTC
NA	NA	TRBV3-1/TRBV3-2	TRBJ1-5	CASSPGTNLQPQHF	TGTGCCAGCAGTCCCGGGACAAATCTCCAGCCCCAGCATTTT
NA	NA	TRBV10-3	TRBJ1-4	CAISETMGEKLFF	TGTGCCATCAGTGAGACTATGGGTGAAAAACTGTTTTTT
NA	NA	TRBV6-5	TRBJ2-2	CASSYPSPGELFF	TGTGCCAGCAGTTATCCTAGTCCCGGGGAGCTGTTTTTT